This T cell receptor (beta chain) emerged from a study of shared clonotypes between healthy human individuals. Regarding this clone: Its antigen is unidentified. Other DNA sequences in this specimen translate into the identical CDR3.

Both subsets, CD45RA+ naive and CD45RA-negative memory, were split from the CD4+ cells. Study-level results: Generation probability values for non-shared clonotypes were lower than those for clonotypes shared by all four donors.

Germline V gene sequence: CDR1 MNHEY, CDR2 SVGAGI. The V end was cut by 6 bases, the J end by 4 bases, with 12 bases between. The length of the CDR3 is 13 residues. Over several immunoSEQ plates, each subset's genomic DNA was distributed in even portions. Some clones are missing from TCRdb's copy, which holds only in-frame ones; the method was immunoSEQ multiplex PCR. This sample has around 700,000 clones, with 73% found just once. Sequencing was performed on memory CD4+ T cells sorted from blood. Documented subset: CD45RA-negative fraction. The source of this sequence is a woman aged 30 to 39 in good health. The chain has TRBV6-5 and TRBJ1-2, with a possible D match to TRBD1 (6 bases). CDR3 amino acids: CASSSTGPYGYTF. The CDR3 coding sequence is TGTGCCAGCAGCAGTACAGGGCCCTATGGCTACACCTTC.